Listed below are T cell receptor beta chains from one sample, sequenced in a study of T cell repertoires in cytomegalovirus infection. MiXCR, applied by TCRdb to the reads, yields one record per CDR3 protein. The sample carries about 97,000 distinct CDR3 sequences, about 17% recorded once. Sequenced sample: PBMCs. These TCRs come from a human donor in good health (CMV status not recorded). Some clones in this sample may be carry-over from other donors' samples. Both conserved end residues are trimmed from each CDR3. A row's size may be missing; if present it is once, few, many or a size class.

J gene: TRBJ1-1
V gene: TRBV5-6
clone size: many
CDR3 protein: ASSSSTPSGLRTEAF

J gene: TRBJ2-5
V gene: TRBV7-2
clone size: many
CDR3 protein: ASSPWTGQETQY

J gene: TRBJ2-5
V gene: TRBV6-2/TRBV6-3
clone size: few
CDR3 protein: ASSTREEETQY

J gene: TRBJ2-7
V gene: TRBV7-8
clone size: many
CDR3 protein: ASSLSGQAIPYEQY

J gene: TRBJ2-3
V gene: TRBV20-1
clone size: NA
CDR3 protein: SARAADSTDTQY

J gene: TRBJ2-1
V gene: TRBV7-3
clone size: few
CDR3 protein: ASSPESGGNEQF

J gene: TRBJ1-1
V gene: TRBV12-3/TRBV12-4
clone size: many
CDR3 protein: ASSLGQRNTEAF

J gene: TRBJ2-6
V gene: TRBV7-2
clone size: many
CDR3 protein: ASSSTGPGANVLT

J gene: TRBJ2-1
V gene: TRBV20-1
clone size: few
CDR3 protein: SATLPRRNEQF

J gene: TRBJ2-3
V gene: TRBV7-9
clone size: many
CDR3 protein: ASSLTGLAGFSTDTQY

J gene: TRBJ1-2
V gene: TRBV28
clone size: few
CDR3 protein: ATLRGPSPANYGYT

J gene: TRBJ2-3
V gene: TRBV25-1
clone size: many
CDR3 protein: ASTSYGDTQY

J gene: TRBJ2-3
V gene: TRBV7-2
clone size: few
CDR3 protein: ASSSSLAGDPQY

J gene: TRBJ2-3
V gene: TRBV19
clone size: NA
CDR3 protein: ASGKGLAGTDTQY

J gene: TRBJ2-7
V gene: TRBV10-2
clone size: few
CDR3 protein: ASRRTGGDEQY

J gene: TRBJ2-2
V gene: TRBV20-1
clone size: many
CDR3 protein: SARDGVAGDTGELF

J gene: TRBJ2-3
V gene: TRBV20-1
clone size: NA
CDR3 protein: SARATGTDTQY

J gene: TRBJ2-3
V gene: TRBV5-1
clone size: many
CDR3 protein: ASSAGTADSGTQY

J gene: TRBJ2-1
V gene: TRBV7-2
clone size: many
CDR3 protein: ASSLRGGPGNEQF

J gene: TRBJ2-2
V gene: TRBV7-2
clone size: many
CDR3 protein: ASSLRRTSGGTNTGELF

J gene: TRBJ2-1
V gene: TRBV4-2
clone size: few
CDR3 protein: ASSQESTAGGVNEQF

J gene: TRBJ1-3
V gene: TRBV7-2
clone size: many
CDR3 protein: ASSLGPSHSGNTIY

J gene: TRBJ2-3
V gene: TRBV12-3/TRBV12-4
clone size: NA
CDR3 protein: ASTVSGGSTDTQY